This T cell receptor beta chain appears in the sequencing data of a study of Ad26.COV2.S vaccination and SARS-CoV-2 variants. Study background: Donor got 5x10^10 or 1x10^11 viral particles of Ad26.COV2.S. Study-wide results and limits: After vaccination, substantial breadth of spike-specific CD8+ and CD4+ responses was reported.

Treatment: some 19 received Ad26.COV2.S at low or high dose, single or two shots; roughly five received placebo; per-sample allocation not given. At day 63 after the first vaccine or placebo injection, samples were drawn. Aged 18-55 years, donor was enrolled in Boston in the early 2020s. The CDR3 has 13 residues. Germline lookup yields CDR1 LNHDA and CDR2 SQIVND (reference sequence). V was clipped by 1 base and J by 7 bases, with 7 bases between them. Here immunoSEQ multiplex PCR was the method, and the copy in TCRdb shows in-frame clones only, minus some. The sample consists of around 270,000 clones, roughly 87% of them appearing once. With regard to this clone: What it recognizes is unknown.

The V call is TRBV19, the J call TRBJ2-2, with D possibly being TRBD2 (6 bases). The sequence derives from a person between 18 and 59 years old who received the Ad26.COV2.S COVID-19 vaccine or a placebo. The starting material was peripheral blood, obtained in a trial of Ad26.COV2.S vaccine versus placebo. The CDR3 sequence is CASSIGDFGELFF. The CDR3 nucleotides are TGTGCCAGTAGTATAGGGGACTTCGGGGAGCTGTTTTTT.